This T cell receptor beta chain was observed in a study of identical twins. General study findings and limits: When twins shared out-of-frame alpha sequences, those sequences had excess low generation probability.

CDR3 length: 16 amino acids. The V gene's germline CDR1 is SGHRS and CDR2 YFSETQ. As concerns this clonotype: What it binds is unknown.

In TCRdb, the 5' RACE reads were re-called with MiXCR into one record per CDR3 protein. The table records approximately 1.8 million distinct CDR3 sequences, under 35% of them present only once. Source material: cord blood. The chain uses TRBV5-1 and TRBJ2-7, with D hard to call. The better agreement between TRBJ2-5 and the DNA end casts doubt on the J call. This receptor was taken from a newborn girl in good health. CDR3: CASSLVGSAFQETQYF. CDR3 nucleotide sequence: TGCGCCAGCAGCTTGGTCGGTTCAGCGTTCCAAGAGACCCAGTACTTC.